This is a list of T cell receptor beta chains from one sample in a study of cytomegalovirus exposure and HLA in healthy donors. Sequencing was performed with immunoSEQ multiplex PCR; in TCRdb, only in-frame clones are kept and a portion is missing. The sample has 150,000 to 200,000 clones, around 86% seen once. Input material: PBMCs. All receptors come from a man between 18 and 35 years old in good health and CMV-seropositive. Each CDR3 is given without its conserved first and last residue.

CDR3 protein	V gene	J gene
ASSVAGDIYNEQF	TRBV9	TRBJ2-1
ASTRTGTGELF	TRBV9	TRBJ2-2
ASRWGDEQF	TRBV5-6	TRBJ2-1
ASSSRGSNEQF	TRBV28	TRBJ2-1
ASSQERTSFTGELF	TRBV4-2	TRBJ2-2
SVTGTSEETQY	TRBV29-1	TRBJ2-5
ASSPGGYYGYT	TRBV5-6	TRBJ1-2
ASSPPGQGFYGYT	TRBV5-6	TRBJ1-2
ASSMGQMNTEAF	TRBV7-9	TRBJ1-1
ASSSSGGSSYNEQF	TRBV27	TRBJ2-1
ASSLAQGARGYT	TRBV7-9	TRBJ1-2